This entry lists 25 T cell receptor beta chains sequenced from one sample in a study of blood T cell repertoires in COVID-19. Assay used: immunoSEQ multiplex PCR; TCRdb lists only in-frame clones, some missing. The sample has 450,000 to 500,000 clones; approximately 86% are singletons. Material: PBMCs or T cells enriched from blood (not recorded which). These receptors all stem from a young woman who had recovered from COVID-19.

J is TRBJ2-1 and V is TRBV4-1, with D maybe TRBD2 (5 bases). V dropped 0 bases and J dropped 7 bases, with 13 bases sitting between them. This CDR3 has 15 residues. The V gene's germline CDR1 is MGHRA and CDR2 YSYEKL. CDR3 nucleotide sequence: TGCGCCAGCAGCCAAGATTTCTCGAGGGAGAATGAGCAGTTCTTC. This translates into CASSQDFSRENEQFF.

The gene calls are TRBV5-1 and TRBJ2-5, with D possibly being TRBD2 (7 bases). The CDR3 is 13 amino acids. Germline CDR1 reads SGHRS; CDR2 reads YFSETQ. Trimming removed 4 bases at V and 5 bases at J, with 12 bases between. CDR3 nucleotide sequence: TGCGCCAGCAGCGGCAGGGGAGGGGAGACCCAGTACTTC. Amino acids: CASSGRGGETQYF.

In DNA, the CDR3 is TGTGCCAGCACCCTAGGGACAGGGGAAACCGGGGAGCTGTTTTTT. The encoded protein is CASTLGTGETGELFF. The rearrangement links TRBV28 to TRBJ2-2; 10 nucleotides agree with TRBD1. Looked up from germline, CDR1 is MDHEN and CDR2 is SYDVKM. The CDR3 runs 15 residues. V shed 7 bases and J 5 bases; nucleotides not matched to a gene: 7.

The chain joins TRBV6-5 to TRBJ1-1, with D possibly being TRBD1 (5 bases). The CDR3 spans 14 residues. V lost 7 bases to trimming and J lost 5 bases, with 17 bases between them. Germline CDR1 MNHEY, CDR2 SVGAGI. The CDR3 spells CASNGMEGRTEAFF. The CDR3 nucleotides are TGTGCCAGCAACGGGATGGAGGGGCGGACTGAAGCTTTCTTT.

The chain couples TRBV27 to TRBJ2-7; TRBD1 matches at 7 bases. The V and J ends lost 6 bases and 3 bases, in that order; junction bases with no gene match: 8. This CDR3 region has 14 residues. Germline V lookup: CDR1 MNHEY, CDR2 SMNVEV (reference sequence). The DNA of the CDR3 is TGTGCCAGCAGCTACGGACAGGAGTACTACGAGCAGTACTTC. Protein: CASSYGQEYYEQYF.

The V gene is TRBV30, the J gene TRBJ2-7; TRBD2 matches 7 bases. The CDR3 consists of 14 residues. V gave up 5 bases and J gave up 3 bases; unmatched junction bases: 10. The germline gives CDR1 GTSNPN, CDR2 SVGIG (reference sequence). The CDR3 bases are TGTGCCTGGGCTCGCGTCCCGGGAGGCTACGAGCAGTACTTC. This gives the protein CAWARVPGGYEQYF.

J is TRBJ1-1 and V is TRBV9; D uncertain. Germline V lookup: CDR1 SGDLS, CDR2 YYNGEE. V gave up 2 bases and J gave up 5 bases, with 13 bases separating them. The CDR3 contains 14 residues. CDR3 bases: TGTGCCAGCAGCGTTTTGGTGGAGCGGACTGAAGCTTTCTTT. Its translation: CASSVLVERTEAFF.

This rearrangement joins TRBV12-3 or TRBV12-4 to TRBJ1-1; D is undetermined. V was pared by 8 bases and J by 4 bases, with 14 bases between. The CDR3 is 13 amino acids. CDR3 amino acids: CASWFGVSTEAFF. The CDR3 DNA follows: TGTGCCAGCTGGTTCGGGGTGAGCACTGAAGCTTTCTTT.

This clone turned up a few times. The J gene is TRBJ1-1, the V gene TRBV5-1; no clear D. Germline lookup yields CDR1 SGHRS and CDR2 YFSETQ. Deletions cut 4 bases from V and 1 base from J, with 17 bases between. The CDR3 is 16 residues long. The CDR3 DNA is TGCGCCAGCAGCCGAGGCCCCGACCTTGGGAACACTGAAGCTTTCTTT. This encodes CASSRGPDLGNTEAFF.

The V and J genes are TRBV2 and TRBJ1-5; maybe TRBD1 (5 bases). This CDR3 region has 12 residues. V was clipped by 7 bases and J by 3 bases, with 7 bases between them. Germline-derived CDR1 and CDR2 are SNHLY and FYNNEI. CDR3 in amino acids: CASTGDNQPQHF. For the CDR3, the DNA is TGTGCCAGCACGGGGGACAATCAGCCCCAGCATTTT.

The chain couples TRBV5-1 to TRBJ2-7; perhaps TRBD2 as D (5 bases). From germline, CDR1 is SGHRS and CDR2 YFSETQ. The CDR3 sequence is 13 residues long. V lost 7 bases, J lost 4 bases, and 15 bases lay in between. The CDR3 nucleotides are TGCGCCAGCCGTAGAGCGGAGGTTTACGAGCAGTACTTC. Residues: CASRRAEVYEQYF.

This clone was counted only a few times. The V and J genes are TRBV7-3 and TRBJ2-7; TRBD2 aligns across 10 bases. The V gene end was trimmed by 5 bases and the J gene end by 2 bases; junction bases not matched to a gene: 3. Germline V lookup: CDR1 SGHTA, CDR2 FQGTGA. There are 14 residues in the CDR3. CDR3: CASSVAGGPYEQYF. In nucleotides, the CDR3 is TGTGCCAGCAGCGTAGCGGGGGGACCCTACGAGCAGTACTTC.

The table lists this clone with a count of one. The DNA for the CDR3 is TGTGCCAGCACCCCCCTAGGGGTCCCCTCTGGCTACACCTTC. It encodes CASTPLGVPSGYTF. The gene calls are TRBV28 and TRBJ1-2; D perhaps matches TRBD1 (5 bases). The CDR3 is 14 residues long. Deletions cut 7 bases from V and 7 bases from J, with 19 bases between. CDR1 is MDHEN and CDR2 is SYDVKM in the germline V gene.

The chain has TRBV6-5 and TRBJ1-1, with no clear D. The germline V gene has CDR1 MNHEY and CDR2 SVGAGI. The V and J ends lost 4 bases and 5 bases respectively, with 11 bases between them. This CDR3 region has 13 residues. Here the CDR3 reads CASSSSGITEAFF. Written as DNA, the CDR3 is TGTGCCAGCAGTTCCTCCGGTATAACTGAAGCTTTCTTT.

The chain recombines TRBV5-1 with TRBJ2-5, with a tentative D call TRBD1 (6 bases). V was clipped by 7 bases and J by 4 bases, with 14 bases between them. The CDR3 extends over 13 amino acids. CDR1 is SGHRS and CDR2 is YFSETQ in the germline V gene. The CDR3 nucleotides are TGCGCCAGCTGCCCACAGGGTGGAGAGACCCAGTACTTC. This codes for CASCPQGGETQYF.

The chain carries TRBV6-5 and TRBJ2-5; D possibly corresponds to TRBD1 (5 bases). V was clipped by 2 bases and J by 4 bases, with 8 bases between them. Per the germline V gene, CDR1 is MNHEY and CDR2 is SVGAGI. The CDR3 consists of 13 residues. The CDR3 DNA reads as TGTGCCAGCAGTTACCAGGGTGGAGAGACCCAGTACTTC. Translation: CASSYQGGETQYF.

This sequence joins TRBV29-1 and TRBJ2-1; D ambiguous. V lost 3 bases and J 8 bases, leaving 8 bases between the germline ends. Germline lookup yields CDR1 SQVTM and CDR2 ANQGSEA. The CDR3 sequence is 11 residues long. CDR3 amino acids: CSVDFLDEQFF. CDR3 DNA: TGCAGCGTTGATTTCCTCGATGAGCAGTTCTTC.

The V and J genes are TRBV27 and TRBJ2-3; D may be TRBD1 (6 bases). Trimming shortened V by 0 bases and J by 2 bases, and 15 bases separated the two germline ends. CDR3 length: 17 residues. From germline, CDR1 is MNHEY and CDR2 SMNVEV (reference sequence). CDR3 residues: CASSLSRGTTFTDTQYF. The CDR3 region has the DNA TGTGCCAGCAGTTTATCTAGGGGGACAACCTTCACAGATACGCAGTATTTT.

This rearrangement joins TRBV5-5 to TRBJ2-3; the match to TRBD2 covers 13 bases. The CDR3 consists of 19 residues. V shed 6 bases, J shed 3 bases, and the junction held 16 bases outside the gene matches. Germline assignment: CDR1 SGHKS and CDR2 YYEKEE (reference sequence). CDR3 coding DNA: TGTGCCAGCACCAACGGACTAGCGGGGGCCCCCGGACTTACAGATACGCAGTATTTT. It encodes CASTNGLAGAPGLTDTQYF.

The rearrangement joins TRBV5-4 to TRBJ1-3; 8 bases fit TRBD1. Germline values: CDR1 SGHNT, CDR2 YYREEE (reference sequence). V trimming: 0 bases; J trimming: 4 bases; junction bases outside the gene matches: 0. The length of the CDR3 is 14 residues. CDR3 amino acids: CASSLDRGGNTIYF. CDR3 bases: TGTGCCAGCAGCTTGGACAGGGGGGGAAACACCATATATTTT.

The chain joins TRBV18 to TRBJ2-7; tentative D call: TRBD2 (6 bases). The CDR3 length is 14 residues. From germline, CDR1 is KGHSH and CDR2 LQKENI. Deletions cut 2 bases from V and 5 bases from J, with 13 bases between. The CDR3 region has the DNA TGTGCCAGCTCACCATTTGCCCCGGGGGACGAGCAGTACTTC. This translates into CASSPFAPGDEQYF.

The chain carries TRBV7-9 and TRBJ2-1; 9 bases map to TRBD2. Trimming removed 5 bases from V and 5 bases from J; junction bases left unmatched: 7. This CDR3 comprises 15 residues. The germline gives CDR1 SEHNR, CDR2 FQNEAQ (reference sequence). CDR3 coding DNA: TGTGCCAGCAGCCTTGCGACTAGCGGTCACAATGAGCAGTTCTTC. It codes for CASSLATSGHNEQFF. The full variable domain, rest sourced from reference TRBV7-9 and TRBJ2-1, is DTGVSQNPRHKITKRGQNVTFRCDPISEHNRLYWYRQTLGQGPEFLTYFQNEAQLEKSRLLSDRFSAERPKGSFSTLEIQRTEQGDSAMYLCASSLATSGHNEQFFGPGTRLTVL.

This clone was detected a few times. J is TRBJ1-6 and V is TRBV2; perhaps TRBD1 as D (5 bases). The CDR3 contains 14 residues. With 4 bases removed from V and 10 bases from J, the gap between germline ends came to 14 bases. Germline CDR1 reads SNHLY; CDR2 reads FYNNEI. CDR3 coding DNA: TGTGCCAGCAGTGGGGGGACTACACTATCACCCCTCCACTTT. Translated: CASSGGTTLSPLHF.

The chain recombines TRBV4-1 with TRBJ1-1, with 9 bases that match TRBD1. Germline values: CDR1 MGHRA, CDR2 YSYEKL. This CDR3 spans 15 amino acids. Trimming took 7 bases from V and 6 from J; bases not matched to a gene: 12. This CDR3 is CASNYPGTGRPEAFF. In DNA, the CDR3 is TGCGCCAGCAACTACCCGGGGACAGGGAGGCCTGAAGCTTTCTTT.

This clone has more than one count but fewer than ten. V gene TRBV12-3 or TRBV12-4 combines with J gene TRBJ1-1; unclear D gene. This CDR3 is built from 12 residues. The ends were cut back, 3 bases at V and 12 bases at J, with 14 bases in the middle. CDR3 residues: CASSFEARRTFF. In DNA, the CDR3 is TGTGCCAGCAGTTTCGAGGCACGGCGAACTTTCTTT.